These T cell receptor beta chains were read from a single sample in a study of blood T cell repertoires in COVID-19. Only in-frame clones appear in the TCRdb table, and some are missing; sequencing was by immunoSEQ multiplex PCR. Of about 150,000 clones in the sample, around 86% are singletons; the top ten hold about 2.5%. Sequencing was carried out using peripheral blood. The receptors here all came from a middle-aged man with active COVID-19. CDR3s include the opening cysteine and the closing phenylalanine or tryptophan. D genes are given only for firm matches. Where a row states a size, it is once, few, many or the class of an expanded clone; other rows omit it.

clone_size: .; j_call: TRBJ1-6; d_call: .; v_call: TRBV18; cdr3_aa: CASSPGGNNSPLHF; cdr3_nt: TGTGCCAGCTCACCCGGGGGAAATAATTCACCCCTCCACTTT
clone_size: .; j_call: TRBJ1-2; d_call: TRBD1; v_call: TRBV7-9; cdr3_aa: CASSFPGTGAYGYTF; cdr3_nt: TGTGCCAGCAGCTTCCCCGGGACAGGCGCTTATGGCTACACCTTC
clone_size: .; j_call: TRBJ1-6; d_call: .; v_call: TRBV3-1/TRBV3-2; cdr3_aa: CASSLQMGSPLHF; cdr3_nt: TGTGCCAGCAGCCTACAGATGGGTTCACCCCTCCACTTT
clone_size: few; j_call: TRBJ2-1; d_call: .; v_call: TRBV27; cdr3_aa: CASRPRGTTYNEQFF; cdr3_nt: TGTGCCAGCCGGCCCCGGGGTACCACCTACAATGAGCAGTTCTTC
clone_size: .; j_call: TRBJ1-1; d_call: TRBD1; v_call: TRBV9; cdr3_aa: CASSVGDRASEAFF; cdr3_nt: TGTGCCAGCAGCGTAGGGGACAGGGCGTCTGAAGCTTTCTTT
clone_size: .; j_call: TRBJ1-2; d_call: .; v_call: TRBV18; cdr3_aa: CASSPTPANYGYTF; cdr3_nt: TGTGCCAGCTCACCCACGCCAGCTAACTATGGCTACACCTTC
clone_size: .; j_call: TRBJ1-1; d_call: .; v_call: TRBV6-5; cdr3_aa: CASSSPGGGNTEAFF; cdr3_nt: TGTGCCAGCAGTTCCCCTGGGGGGGGCAACACTGAAGCTTTCTTT
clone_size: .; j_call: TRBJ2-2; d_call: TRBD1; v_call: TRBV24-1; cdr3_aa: CATSGAGGSGELFF; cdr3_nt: TGTGCCACCAGTGGTGCAGGGGGCTCCGGGGAGCTGTTTTTT
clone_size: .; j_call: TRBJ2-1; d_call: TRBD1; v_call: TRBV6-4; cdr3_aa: CASSLGQGQSNEQFF; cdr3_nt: TGTGCCAGCTCGTTAGGACAGGGCCAGAGCAATGAGCAGTTCTTC
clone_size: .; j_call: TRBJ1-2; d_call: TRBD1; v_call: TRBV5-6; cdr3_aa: CASSLGQGEGYTF; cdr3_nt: TGTGCCAGCAGCTTGGGGCAGGGGGAAGGCTACACCTTC
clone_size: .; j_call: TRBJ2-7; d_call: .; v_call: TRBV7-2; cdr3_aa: CASSFNPGYEQYF; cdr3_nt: TGTGCCAGCAGCTTTAACCCAGGGTACGAGCAGTACTTC
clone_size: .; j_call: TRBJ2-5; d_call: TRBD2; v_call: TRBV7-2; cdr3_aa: CASSRMGGWETQYF; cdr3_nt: TGTGCCAGCAGCCGGATGGGGGGGTGGGAGACCCAGTACTTC
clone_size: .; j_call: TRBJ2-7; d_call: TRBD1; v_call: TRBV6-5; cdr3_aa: CASSYGDSIGYEQYF; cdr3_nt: TGTGCCAGCAGTTATGGGGACAGTATAGGCTACGAGCAGTACTTC
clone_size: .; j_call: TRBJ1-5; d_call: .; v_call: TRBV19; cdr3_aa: CASSRWGDGNQPQHF; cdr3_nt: TGTGCCAGTAGTCGCTGGGGAGACGGCAATCAGCCCCAGCATTTT
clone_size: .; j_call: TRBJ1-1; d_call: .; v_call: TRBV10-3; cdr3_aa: CAISVDIQRGTEAFF; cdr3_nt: TGTGCCATCAGCGTGGACATTCAGCGAGGCACTGAAGCTTTCTTT
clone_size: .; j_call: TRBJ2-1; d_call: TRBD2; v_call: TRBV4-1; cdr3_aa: CASSPREGPFYYVQFF; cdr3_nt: TGCGCCAGCAGCCCCAGGGAGGGGCCCTTTTATTATGTGCAGTTCTTC
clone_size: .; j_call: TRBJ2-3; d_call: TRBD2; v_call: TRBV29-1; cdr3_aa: CSVRTSRADTQYF; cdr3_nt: TGCAGCGTGCGGACTAGCCGCGCAGATACGCAGTATTTT
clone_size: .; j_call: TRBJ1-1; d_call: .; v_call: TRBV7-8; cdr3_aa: CASSPYQGSWTEAFF; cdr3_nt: TGTGCCAGCAGCCCCTACCAGGGGAGTTGGACTGAAGCTTTCTTT
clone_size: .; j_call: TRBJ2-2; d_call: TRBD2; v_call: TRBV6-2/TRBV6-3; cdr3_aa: CASSRTSGGAGGELFF; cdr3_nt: TGTGCCAGCAGTCGGACTAGCGGGGGGGCTGGCGGGGAGCTGTTTTTT
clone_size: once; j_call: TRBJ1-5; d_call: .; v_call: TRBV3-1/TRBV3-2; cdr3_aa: CASSQLGGNQPQHF; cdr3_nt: TGTGCCAGCAGCCAATTGGGAGGGAATCAGCCCCAGCATTTT
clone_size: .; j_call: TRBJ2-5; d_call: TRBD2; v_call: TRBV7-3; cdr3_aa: CASSFSGLAQETQYF; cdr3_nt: TGTGCCAGCAGCTTTTCGGGACTAGCACAAGAGACCCAGTACTTC
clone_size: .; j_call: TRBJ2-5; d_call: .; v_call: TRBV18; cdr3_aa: CASSLPVKTQYF; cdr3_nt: TGTGCCAGCTCACTGCCGGTGAAGACCCAGTACTTC
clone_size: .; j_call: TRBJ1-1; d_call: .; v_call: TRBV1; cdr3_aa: CTSSLRMGVPEAFF; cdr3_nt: TGCACCAGCAGCCTCCGAATGGGCGTCCCTGAAGCTTTCTTT
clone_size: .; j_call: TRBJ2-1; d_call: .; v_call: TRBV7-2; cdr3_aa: CASSGALLYNEQFF; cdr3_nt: TGTGCCAGCAGCGGGGCACTTCTGTACAATGAGCAGTTCTTC
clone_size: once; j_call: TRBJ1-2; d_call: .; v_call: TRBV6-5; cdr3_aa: CASSYQGMMGYTF; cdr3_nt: TGTGCCAGCAGTTACCAGGGTATGATGGGCTACACCTTC
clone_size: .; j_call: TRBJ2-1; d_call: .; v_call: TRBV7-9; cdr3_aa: CASSLEATTNHEQFF; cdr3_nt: TGTGCCAGCAGCTTAGAGGCGACGACTAACCATGAGCAGTTCTTC
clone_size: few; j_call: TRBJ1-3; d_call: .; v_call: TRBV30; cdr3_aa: CAWKYRGNTIYF; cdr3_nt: TGTGCCTGGAAATATCGGGGAAACACCATATATTTT
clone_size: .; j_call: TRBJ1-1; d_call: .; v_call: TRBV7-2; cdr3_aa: CASSFRQATEAFF; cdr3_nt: TGTGCCAGCAGCTTCAGACAAGCCACTGAAGCTTTCTTT
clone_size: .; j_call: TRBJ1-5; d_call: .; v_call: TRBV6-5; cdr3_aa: CASGQSYSNQPQHF; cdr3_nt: TGTGCCAGCGGACAGAGTTATAGCAATCAGCCCCAGCATTTT
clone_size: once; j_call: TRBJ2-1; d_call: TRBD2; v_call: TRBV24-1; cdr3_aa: CATSDSTTSGGPYNEQFF; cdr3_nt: TGTGCCACCAGTGATTCCACAACTAGCGGGGGTCCCTACAATGAGCAGTTCTTC
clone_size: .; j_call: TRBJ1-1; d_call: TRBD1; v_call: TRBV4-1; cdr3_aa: CASSQDGQGGLAFF; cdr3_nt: TGCGCCAGCAGCCAAGACGGACAGGGGGGTTTAGCTTTCTTT
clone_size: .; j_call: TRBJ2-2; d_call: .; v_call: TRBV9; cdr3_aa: CASSVAGSNTGELFF; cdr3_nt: TGTGCCAGCAGCGTAGCGGGGTCCAACACCGGGGAGCTGTTTTTT
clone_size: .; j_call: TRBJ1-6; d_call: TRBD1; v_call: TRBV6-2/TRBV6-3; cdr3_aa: CASSSDRGRSNSPLHF; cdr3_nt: TGTGCCAGCAGTTCGGACAGGGGGCGAAGTAATTCACCCCTCCACTTT
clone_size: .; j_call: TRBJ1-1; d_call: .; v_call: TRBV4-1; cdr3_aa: CASSQWGGTEAFF; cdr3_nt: TGCGCCAGCAGCCAATGGGGAGGTACTGAAGCTTTCTTT
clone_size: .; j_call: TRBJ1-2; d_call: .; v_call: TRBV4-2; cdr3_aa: CASSSRSGSHYGYTF; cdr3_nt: TGTGCCAGCAGCTCCCGCTCGGGGAGCCACTATGGCTACACCTTC
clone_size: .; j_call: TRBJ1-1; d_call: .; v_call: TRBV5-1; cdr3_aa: CASSYGQLTEAFF; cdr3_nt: TGCGCCAGCAGCTATGGACAGCTCACTGAAGCTTTCTTT
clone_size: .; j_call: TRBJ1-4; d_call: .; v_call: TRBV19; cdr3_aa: CASSMYGTTNEKLFF; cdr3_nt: TGTGCCAGTAGTATGTACGGGACAACAAATGAAAAACTGTTTTTT
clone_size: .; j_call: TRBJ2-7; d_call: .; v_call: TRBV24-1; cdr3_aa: CATSDYGQTYEQYF; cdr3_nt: TGTGCCACCAGTGATTATGGGCAGACCTACGAGCAGTACTTC
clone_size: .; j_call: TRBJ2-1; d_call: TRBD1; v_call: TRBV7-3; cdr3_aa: CASSSADRVYNEQFF; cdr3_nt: TGTGCCAGCAGCTCAGCGGACAGGGTATACAATGAGCAGTTCTTC
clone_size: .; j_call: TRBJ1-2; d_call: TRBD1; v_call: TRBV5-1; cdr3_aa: CASSRGQANYGYTF; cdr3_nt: TGCGCCAGCAGCCGGGGACAGGCTAACTATGGCTACACCTTC
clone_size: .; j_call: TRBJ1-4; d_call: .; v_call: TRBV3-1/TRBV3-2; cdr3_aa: CASSQGWGGAEKLFF; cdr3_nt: TGTGCCAGCAGCCAAGGTTGGGGGGGCGCGGAAAAACTGTTTTTT
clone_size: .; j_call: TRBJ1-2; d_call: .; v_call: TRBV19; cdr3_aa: CASSATGDYGYTF; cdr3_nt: TGTGCCAGTAGTGCTACAGGTGACTATGGCTACACCTTC
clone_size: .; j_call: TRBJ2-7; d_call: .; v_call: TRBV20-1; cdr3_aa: CSAGWAGEQYF; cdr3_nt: TGCAGTGCCGGCTGGGCTGGCGAGCAGTACTTC
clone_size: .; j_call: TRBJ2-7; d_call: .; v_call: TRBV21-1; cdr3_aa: CASSKISRGAGWLAYEQYF; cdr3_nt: TGTGCCAGCAGCAAGATTAGCCGGGGGGCAGGGTGGTTGGCCTACGAGCAGTACTTC
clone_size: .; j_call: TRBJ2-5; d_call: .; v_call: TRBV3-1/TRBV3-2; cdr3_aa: CASSPPPSRAQETQYF; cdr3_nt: TGTGCCAGCAGCCCCCCGCCGTCGAGGGCACAAGAGACCCAGTACTTC
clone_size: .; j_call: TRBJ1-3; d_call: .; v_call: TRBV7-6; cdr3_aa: CATKGDPSGNTIYF; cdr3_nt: TGTGCCACCAAAGGGGATCCCTCTGGAAACACCATATATTTT
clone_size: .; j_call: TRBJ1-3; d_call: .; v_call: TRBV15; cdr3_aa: CATSRAGSPGNTIYF; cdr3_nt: TGTGCCACCAGCAGAGCCGGGAGCCCTGGAAACACCATATATTTT
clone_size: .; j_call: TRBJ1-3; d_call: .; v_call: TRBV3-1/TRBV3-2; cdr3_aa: CASSQDLIPGNTIYF; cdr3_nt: TGTGCCAGCAGCCAAGATCTAATTCCCGGAAACACCATATATTTT
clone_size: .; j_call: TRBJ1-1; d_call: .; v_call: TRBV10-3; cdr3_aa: CAISDPGVQNTEAFF; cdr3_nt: TGTGCCATCAGTGACCCTGGAGTTCAGAACACTGAAGCTTTCTTT